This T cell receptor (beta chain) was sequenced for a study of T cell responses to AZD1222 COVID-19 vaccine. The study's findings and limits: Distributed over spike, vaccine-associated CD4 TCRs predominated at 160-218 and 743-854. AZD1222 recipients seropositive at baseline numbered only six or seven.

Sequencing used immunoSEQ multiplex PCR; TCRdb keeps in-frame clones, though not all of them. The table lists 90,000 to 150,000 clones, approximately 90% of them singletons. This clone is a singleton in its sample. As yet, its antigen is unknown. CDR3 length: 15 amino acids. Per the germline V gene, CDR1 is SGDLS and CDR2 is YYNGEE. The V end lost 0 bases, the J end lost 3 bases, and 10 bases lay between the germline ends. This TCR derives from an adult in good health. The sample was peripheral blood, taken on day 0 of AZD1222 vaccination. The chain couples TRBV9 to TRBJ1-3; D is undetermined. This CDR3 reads CASSVATGSGNTIYF. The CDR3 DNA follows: TGTGCCAGCAGCGTAGCTACGGGAAGTGGAAACACCATATATTTT.